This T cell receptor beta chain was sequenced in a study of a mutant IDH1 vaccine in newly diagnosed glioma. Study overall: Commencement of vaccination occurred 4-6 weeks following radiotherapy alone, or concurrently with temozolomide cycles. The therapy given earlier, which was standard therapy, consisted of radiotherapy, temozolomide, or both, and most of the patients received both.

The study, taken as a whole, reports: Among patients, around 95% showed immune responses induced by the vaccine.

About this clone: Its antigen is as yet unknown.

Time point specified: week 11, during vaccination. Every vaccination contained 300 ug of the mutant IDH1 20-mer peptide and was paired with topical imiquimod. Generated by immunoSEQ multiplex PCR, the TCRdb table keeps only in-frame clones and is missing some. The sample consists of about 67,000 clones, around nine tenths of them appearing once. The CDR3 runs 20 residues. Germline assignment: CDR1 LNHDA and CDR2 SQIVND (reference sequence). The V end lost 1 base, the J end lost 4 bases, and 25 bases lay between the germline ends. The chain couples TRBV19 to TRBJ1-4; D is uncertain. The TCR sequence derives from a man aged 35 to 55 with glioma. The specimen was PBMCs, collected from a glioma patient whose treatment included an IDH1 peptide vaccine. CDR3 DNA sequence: TGTGCCAGTAGTATAGTTTACTTCGGACGTTCTCCTAGGGATAATGAAAAACTGTTTTTT. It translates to CASSIVYFGRSPRDNEKLFF.